The 22 T cell receptor beta chains reported below all come from one sample, sequenced in a study of T cell changes during pregnancy in multiple sclerosis. Method: immunoSEQ multiplex PCR; TCRdb's copy keeps in-frame clones and lacks some. The sample includes about 51,000 clones, roughly 93% of them seen just once. Specimen: peripheral blood, collected in the second trimester of pregnancy. The receptor set was obtained from a female donor with multiple sclerosis, enrolled in a pregnancy study.

The chain links TRBV4-3 to TRBJ2-5, with D possibly being TRBD2 (6 bases). CDR1 LGHNA and CDR2 YSLEER come from the germline V gene. The ends were cut back, 2 bases at V and 0 bases at J, with 16 bases in the middle. The CDR3 consists of 17 residues. The CDR3 loop is CASSQMASVPYQETQYF. Written as DNA, the CDR3 is TGCGCCAGCAGCCAAATGGCTAGCGTACCGTACCAAGAGACCCAGTACTTC.

This clone was seen just once. V and J are TRBV7-2 and TRBJ2-5; D is perhaps TRBD2 (6 bases). Per germline, CDR1 SGHTA and CDR2 FQGNSA. The CDR3 totals 15 residues. The V gene lost 2 bases and the J gene lost 2 bases, with 12 bases spanning the gap. The CDR3 nucleotides read TGTGCCAGCAGCTTAACCGGCGGGGTTCAAGAGACCCAGTACTTC. This gives the protein CASSLTGGVQETQYF.

The rearrangement uses TRBV4-3 and TRBJ1-1; perhaps TRBD1 as D (6 bases). There are 14 residues in the CDR3. V lost 5 bases, J lost 3 bases, and 13 bases lay in between. Germline V gives CDR1 LGHNA, CDR2 YSLEER. The CDR3 sequence: CASSRKGGDTEAFF. The CDR3 DNA is TGCGCCAGCAGCAGGAAAGGGGGGGACACTGAAGCTTTCTTT.

CDR3 loop: CASRPRWTENTEAFF. Here the CDR3 DNA reads TGTGCCAGCAGACCCCGTTGGACAGAGAACACTGAAGCTTTCTTT. The chain joins TRBV6-6 to TRBJ1-1; a weak D match, TRBD1 (6 bases). The germline V gene has CDR1 MNHNY and CDR2 SVGAGI (reference sequence). This CDR3 has 15 amino acids. V lost 6 bases to trimming and J lost 1 base, with 15 bases between them.

This chain joins TRBV2 and TRBJ1-2; D is undetermined. V was pared by 4 bases and J by 6 bases, with 12 bases between. This CDR3 has 13 amino acids. The V gene's germline CDR1 is SNHLY and CDR2 FYNNEI. The CDR3 region has the DNA TGTGCCAGCAGTGTGTTAGGGAGTGATGGCTACACCTTC. Translation gives CASSVLGSDGYTF.

The V call is TRBV10-3, the J call TRBJ2-2, with D unresolved. CDR1 is ENHRY and CDR2 is SYGVKD in the germline V gene. The CDR3 loop spans 13 amino acids. The V end lost 3 bases, the J end lost 6 bases, and 8 bases lay between the germline ends. CDR3 sequence: CAISDMLPGELFF. The CDR3 DNA reads as TGTGCCATCAGTGATATGCTACCCGGGGAGCTGTTTTTT.

The chain combines TRBV18 with TRBJ2-7; D might be TRBD2 (5 bases). CDR1 is KGHSH and CDR2 is LQKENI in the germline V gene. Deletions cut 6 bases from V and 7 bases from J, with 22 bases between. The CDR3 has 15 amino acids. For the CDR3, the DNA is TGTGCCAGCTCTTCCGCCGTGGGGAGTGGAAGTGAGCAGTACTTC. This codes for CASSSAVGSGSEQYF.

The J gene is TRBJ1-1, the V gene TRBV18, with TRBD1 matching over 12 bases. Germline V gene lookup returns CDR1 KGHSH and CDR2 LQKENI. The CDR3 is made up of 16 amino acids. V was clipped by 6 bases and J by 5 bases; unmatched bases: 10. CDR3 coding DNA: TGTGCCAGCTCGCTAGGGACAGGGGGCGCCGATACTGAAGCTTTCTTT. This encodes CASSLGTGGADTEAFF.

The chain has TRBV2 and TRBJ1-5; no clear D. The V end was cut by 4 bases, the J end by 4 bases, with 14 bases between. From germline, CDR1 is SNHLY and CDR2 FYNNEI. The CDR3 has 15 residues. The CDR3 DNA follows: TGTGCCAGCAGTGTGGGAGGGAATGGGAATCAGCCCCAGCATTTT. Amino acid sequence: CASSVGGNGNQPQHF.

The gene calls are TRBV25-1 and TRBJ1-2, with D perhaps matching TRBD1 (6 bases). V lost 3 bases and J 4 bases, leaving 18 bases between the germline ends. Germline V lookup: CDR1 MGHDK, CDR2 SYGVNS. The CDR3 contains 16 residues. The CDR3 protein is CASSDSVQGLFYGYTF. DNA of the CDR3: TGTGCCAGCAGTGATTCGGTACAGGGCTTATTCTATGGCTACACCTTC.

This chain joins TRBV7-9 and TRBJ1-5; 7 positions match TRBD1. Germline lookup yields CDR1 SEHNR and CDR2 FQNEAQ (reference sequence). Trimming removed 1 base from V and 3 bases from J; junction bases left unmatched: 9. The length of the CDR3 is 17 residues. Here the CDR3 DNA reads TGTGCCAGCAGCTTAGGAGGTCAGGGGGTGAACAATCAGCCCCAGCATTTT. Its protein is CASSLGGQGVNNQPQHF.

The chain uses TRBV11-3 and TRBJ2-1; D is ambiguous. Germline CDR1 reads SGHNT; CDR2 reads YENEEA. Trimming left V 0 bases short and J 4 bases short, with 13 bases between. There are 16 residues in the CDR3. The DNA for the CDR3 is TGTGCCAGCAGCTTAGATGGGTCCAGGTCGTACAATGAGCAGTTCTTC. Translation gives CASSLDGSRSYNEQFF.

The V call is TRBV7-3, the J call TRBJ2-7; 9 nucleotides line up with TRBD1. CDR3 size: 13 residues. Per the germline V gene, CDR1 is SGHTA and CDR2 is FQGTGA. V trimming: 5 bases; J trimming: 3 bases; junction bases outside the gene matches: 2. CDR3 nucleotide sequence: TGTGCCAGCAGCCCGACAGGGGGCTACGAGCAGTACTTC. Protein: CASSPTGGYEQYF. The full variable domain, rest sourced from reference TRBV7-3 and TRBJ2-7, is GAGVSQTPSNKVTEKGKYVELRCDPISGHTALYWYRQSLGQGPEFLIYFQGTGAADDSGLPNDRFFAVRPEGSVSTLKIQRTERGDSAVYLCASSPTGGYEQYFGPGTRLTVT.

The chain is built from TRBV7-2 and TRBJ2-5, with 8 nucleotides matching TRBD1. CDR1 is SGHTA, CDR2 FQGNSA, per germline. Losses at the gene ends were 5 bases for V and 1 base for J; bases not matched to a gene: 9. The CDR3 has 16 amino acids. CDR3 in DNA: TGTGCCAGCAGCCCAAGACAGGGGAGATTCCAAGAGACCCAGTACTTC. Translation gives CASSPRQGRFQETQYF. The whole variable domain, remainder taken from reference TRBV7-2 and TRBJ2-5, is GAGVSQSPSNKVTEKGKDVELRCDPISGHTALYWYRQSLGQGLEFLIYFQGNSAPDKSGLPSDRFSAERTGGSVSTLTIQRTQQEDSAVYLCASSPRQGRFQETQYFGPGTRLLVL.

CDR3 residues: CASKLTKSTDTQYF. The CDR3 coding sequence is TGTGCCAGCAAATTAACAAAAAGCACAGATACGCAGTATTTT. The J gene is TRBJ2-3, the V gene TRBV21-1; no check of the table's D call, TRBD1, against the DNA was made. TRBV21-1 is assigned pseudogene status. The CDR3 is 14 residues long.

V usage is TRBV27 and J usage is TRBJ2-7, with TRBD1 identical over 7 bases. Per the germline V gene, CDR1 is MNHEY and CDR2 is SMNVEV (reference sequence). This CDR3 region has 15 residues. J was trimmed by 3 bases and V by 5 bases; bases with no gene match: 10. The CDR3 spells CASSATPGTVYEQYF. The DNA for the CDR3 is TGTGCCAGCAGTGCCACTCCTGGGACAGTCTACGAGCAGTACTTC.

The chain uses TRBV13 and TRBJ2-5; the match to TRBD2 covers 12 bases. CDR1 and CDR2 (germline): PRHDT, FYEKMQ (reference sequence). Trimming removed 2 bases from V and 7 bases from J; junction bases left unmatched: 14. The CDR3 sequence is 18 residues long. For the CDR3, the DNA is TGTGCCAGCAGCTTACTAGCGGGAGGGCCGAGGAGTGATGGGACCCAGTACTTC. Amino acids: CASSLLAGGPRSDGTQYF.

V gene TRBV7-4 combines with J gene TRBJ2-1, with 12 bases fitting TRBD2. The CDR3 runs to 18 residues. After removal of 0 bases from V and 4 bases from J, the junction contained 7 bases not matched to a gene. Germline V CDR1 and CDR2: SGHVT, SQSDAQ. The CDR3 spells CASSLAYTSGRQYNEQFF. CDR3 nucleotides: TGTGCCAGCAGCTTAGCCTACACTAGCGGGAGGCAGTACAATGAGCAGTTCTTC.

This chain connects TRBV15 to TRBJ2-1; TRBD2 matches 11 bases. The CDR3 loop spans 15 amino acids. V was clipped by 5 bases and J by 7 bases; unmatched bases: 7. Germline CDR1 reads LNHNV; CDR2 reads YYDKDF (reference sequence). CDR3 DNA sequence: TGTGCCACCAGCTTAGCGGGAGGGCCGTGGAATGAGCAGTTCTTC. It codes for CATSLAGGPWNEQFF.

In this sample, this clone turned up once. The rearrangement uses TRBV28 and TRBJ1-1; D perhaps matches TRBD1 (5 bases). The CDR3 sequence is 14 residues long. The germline V and J ends were trimmed by 7 bases and 3 bases, with 15 bases remaining between them. CDR1 is MDHEN, CDR2 SYDVKM, per germline. CDR3 nucleotide sequence: TGTGCCAGCACGCCTACCCCAGGGTACACTGAAGCTTTCTTT. It is translated as CASTPTPGYTEAFF. The whole variable domain, remainder taken from reference TRBV28 and TRBJ1-1, is DVKVTQSSRYLVKRTGEKVFLECVQDMDHENMFWYRQDPGLGLRLIYFSYDVKMKEKGDIPEGYSVSREKKERFSLILESASTNQTSMYLCASTPTPGYTEAFFGQGTRLTVV.

This rearrangement joins TRBV2 to TRBJ1-1; D is unresolved. The length of the CDR3 is 16 residues. Trimming removed 4 bases from V and 0 bases from J, with 15 bases in between. Per germline, CDR1 SNHLY and CDR2 FYNNEI. CDR3 nucleotide sequence: TGTGCCAGCAGTGTCTTTAGTTTAGCGATGAACACTGAAGCTTTCTTT. It yields the protein CASSVFSLAMNTEAFF.

Details on this clone: Other DNA sequences in the same sample also yield this CDR3. The V call is TRBV6-1, the J call TRBJ2-3; 8 bases agree with TRBD2. Germline V gives CDR1 MNHNS, CDR2 SASEGT. CDR3 length: 18 amino acids. J was trimmed by 0 bases and V by 2 bases; bases with no gene match: 10. The CDR3 DNA is TGTGCCAGCAGTGAAACGTGGGCTAGCGGGCCGAGCACAGATACGCAGTATTTT. Amino acid sequence: CASSETWASGPSTDTQYF.